The 6 T cell receptor beta chains given below trace back to one sample, sequenced in a study of T-cell reconstitution after alpha-beta-depleted transplantation in children. Molecular barcoding with unique molecular identifiers was used for the TCRbeta library. TCRdb ran MiXCR on the PCR reads and lists one entry per CDR3 protein. The sample records about 360,000 distinct CDR3 sequences, about an eighth being singletons. Source: PBMCs, taken from the stem cell graft. These receptors originate from a human donor who donated a stem cell graft to a child with Fanconi anemia.

This clonotype was counted only a few times. The chain couples TRBV6-5 to TRBJ1-4; 7 nucleotides agree with TRBD1. CDR3 size: 16 residues. V lost 4 bases and J lost 7; bases outside the gene matches: 12. Germline V gene data show CDR1 as MNHEY and CDR2 as SVGAGI. The CDR3 sequence: CASSSRRGTVGEKLFF. CDR3 sequence (DNA): TGTGCCAGCAGTTCCCGACGTGGGACAGTCGGTGAAAAACTGTTTTTT.

The chain employs TRBV29-1 and TRBJ2-3; the D gene is possibly TRBD2 (6 bases). The germline V and J ends were trimmed by 6 bases and 2 bases, with 9 bases remaining between them. The CDR3 length is 12 residues. Germline V gives CDR1 SQVTM, CDR2 ANQGSEA. CDR3 loop: CSVRTNTDTQYF. The CDR3 DNA reads TGCAGCGTGAGGACTAACACAGATACGCAGTATTTT.

The chain links TRBV27 to TRBJ2-1; 7 positions agree with TRBD1. Germline V gives CDR1 MNHEY, CDR2 SMNVEV (reference sequence). The CDR3 spans 14 residues. The J segment lost 0 bases and the V segment lost 6 bases, leaving 2 bases of the junction unmatched. CDR3 sequence: CASRGTVSYNEQFF. The CDR3 DNA reads as TGTGCCAGCAGGGGGACAGTCTCCTACAATGAGCAGTTCTTC.

V gene TRBV28 combines with J gene TRBJ1-6; no reliable D call. Germline V gene sequence: CDR1 MDHEN, CDR2 SYDVKM. Trimming removed 7 bases from V and 3 bases from J, with 7 bases in between. The length of the CDR3 is 13 residues. The CDR3 reads CASTHSYNSPLHF. Written as DNA, the CDR3 is TGTGCCAGCACGCACAGCTATAATTCACCCCTCCACTTT.

This clonotype has just a few counts. The V and J genes are TRBV20-1 and TRBJ1-5; D gene ambiguous. Trimming pared 3 bases from V and 3 bases from J, leaving 9 bases between. The CDR3 has 13 amino acids. Germline CDR1 reads DFQATT; CDR2 reads SNEGSKA (reference sequence). The CDR3 bases are TGCAGTGCTAGTAAGTGGCCCAATCAGCCCCAGCATTTT. As protein: CSASKWPNQPQHF.

This clonotype has a count of ten or more. The chain joins TRBV6-6 to TRBJ2-1; D may match TRBD1 or TRBD2 (5 bases each). The CDR3 is 13 amino acids. Trimming took off 3 bases at V and 10 bases at J, with 13 bases between the two ends. Germline loops: CDR1 MNHNY, CDR2 SVGAGI (reference sequence). Here the CDR3 reads CASSYSRGLEQFF. The CDR3 DNA reads as TGTGCCAGCAGTTATTCGAGGGGATTAGAGCAGTTCTTC.